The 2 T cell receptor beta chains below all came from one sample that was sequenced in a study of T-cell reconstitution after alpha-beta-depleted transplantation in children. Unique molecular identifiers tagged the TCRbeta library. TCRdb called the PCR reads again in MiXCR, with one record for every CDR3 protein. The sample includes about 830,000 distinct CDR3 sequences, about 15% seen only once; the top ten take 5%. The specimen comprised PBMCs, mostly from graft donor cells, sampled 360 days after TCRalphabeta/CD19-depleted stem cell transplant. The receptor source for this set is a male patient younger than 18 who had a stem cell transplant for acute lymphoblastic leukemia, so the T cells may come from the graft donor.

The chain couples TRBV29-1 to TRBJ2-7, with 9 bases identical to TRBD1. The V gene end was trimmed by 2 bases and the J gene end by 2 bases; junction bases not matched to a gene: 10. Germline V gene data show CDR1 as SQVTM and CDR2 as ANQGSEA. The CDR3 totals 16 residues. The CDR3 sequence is CSVELKGTGIPYEQYF. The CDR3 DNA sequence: TGCAGCGTTGAACTAAAGGGGACAGGGATTCCCTACGAGCAGTACTTC.

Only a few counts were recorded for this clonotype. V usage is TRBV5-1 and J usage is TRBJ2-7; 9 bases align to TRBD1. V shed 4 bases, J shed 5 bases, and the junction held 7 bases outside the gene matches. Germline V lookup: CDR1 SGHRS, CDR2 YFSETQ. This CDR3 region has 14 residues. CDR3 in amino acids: CASSRPGQGHEQYF. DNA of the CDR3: TGCGCCAGCAGCAGGCCGGGACAGGGCCACGAGCAGTACTTC. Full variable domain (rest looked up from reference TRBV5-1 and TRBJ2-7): KAGVTQTPRYLIKTRGQQVTLSCSPISGHRSVSWYQQTPGQGLQFLFEYFSETQRNKGNFPGRFSGRQFSNSRSEMNVSTLELGDSALYLCASSRPGQGHEQYFGPGTRLTVT.